Listed here is a single T cell receptor (beta chain). Its antigen remains unidentified. The CDR3 runs to 14 residues. The germline CDR1 and CDR2 sequences are MNHEY and SMNVEV (reference sequence). The germline V and J ends were trimmed by 3 bases and 14 bases, with 22 bases remaining between them. Using immunoSEQ multiplex PCR, the repertoire was profiled, and TCRdb retains in-frame clones only, with some absent. In the table there are millions of clones, approximately 95% of which are singletons. Positive CCR7 selection of CD45RO-negative cells yielded the naive CD8 cells, and terminally differentiated effector memory CD45RA+ cells were excluded. Healthy and HIV-negative, the adult donors had no recent acute infections or vaccinations. The data belong to a study of shared clonotypes between healthy human individuals. Study background: CD8 memory received one plate per donor, CD8 naive two, CD4 memory three and CD4 naive three. Study-wide results and limits: Only blood was sampled; tissue repertoires likely differ. At large depth, rarefaction still showed sorted-subset sequencing to be incomplete.

This chain links TRBV27 with TRBJ1-2; maybe TRBD1 (6 bases). The TCR sequence derives from a man aged 18-30 years in good health. The sequenced sample was naive CD8+ T cells sorted from blood. CDR3 amino acids: CASSLRQVLPWRTF. The CDR3 DNA reads TGTGCCAGCAGTTTGCGACAGGTTCTACCCTGGAGAACCTTC.